This T cell receptor (beta chain) stems from a study of blood T cells in healthy people across ages. Through a sample-barcoded 5' primer and a J-beta primer mix, a second PCR was run for 7 to 11 cycles. TCRdb reprocessed the 5' RACE reads via MiXCR and lists one record per CDR3 protein. This table has about 2 million distinct CDR3 sequences, around 50% appearing once. Findings and caveats of the study: Diversity of TCR beta per million T cells declined in a roughly linear way with age.

A note on this clonotype: Its antigen is still unknown.

V gave up 6 bases and J gave up 8 bases, with 10 bases separating them. The germline CDR1 and CDR2 sequences are MNHEY and SMNVEV (reference sequence). The CDR3 totals 11 residues. This chain joins TRBV27 and TRBJ1-1, with D perhaps matching TRBD1 (5 bases). The specimen sequenced was blood. The origin of this receptor is a middle-aged woman in good health. CDR3 loop: CASRGPFEAFF. CDR3 coding DNA: TGTGCCAGCAGGGGACCCTTCGAAGCTTTCTTT.